A selection of T cell receptor beta chains follows, all from one sample in a study of cytomegalovirus exposure and HLA in healthy donors. Some clones are missing from TCRdb's copy, which holds only in-frame ones; the method was immunoSEQ multiplex PCR. Here the sample spans tens of thousands of clones, around 90% being singletons. The sequenced sample consisted of PBMCs. Source of these receptors: a young man in good health and CMV-seronegative. CDR3s include the opening cysteine and the closing phenylalanine or tryptophan. Fields, in order: D gene, V gene, J gene, clone size, CDR3 protein, CDR3 DNA. The D gene is left open where the match is weak. Clone size is stated in some rows and not others, as once, few, many or a class when expanded.

-	TRBV27	TRBJ2-7	-	CASGSEYGYF	TGTGCCAGCGGTTCGGAGTATGGGTACTTC
-	TRBV28	TRBJ2-7	-	CATRRGSRTYEQYF	TGTGCCACCCGACGGGGTAGCCGAACCTACGAGCAGTACTTC
TRBD1	TRBV2	TRBJ1-5	-	CASSVDRLDQPQHF	TGTGCCAGCAGCGTGGACAGGTTGGATCAGCCCCAGCATTTT
-	TRBV20-1	TRBJ2-7	-	CSASPYEQYF	TGCAGTGCTAGTCCTTACGAGCAGTACTTC
TRBD1	TRBV7-8	TRBJ2-5	once	CASSLPPTGHQETQYF	TGTGCCAGCAGCTTACCTCCGACAGGGCACCAAGAGACCCAGTACTTC
-	TRBV29-1	TRBJ2-1	-	CSVVLPSSYNEQFF	TGCAGCGTTGTTCTTCCTAGCTCCTACAATGAGCAGTTCTTC
TRBD1	TRBV5-1	TRBJ2-1	-	CASSYENRGHSEQFF	TGCGCCAGCAGTTATGAAAACAGGGGGCATAGTGAGCAGTTCTTC
-	TRBV28	TRBJ2-7	few	CASRAGTLIDTYEQYF	TGTGCCAGCAGGGCCGGGACTTTGATAGATACCTACGAGCAGTACTTC
-	TRBV30	TRBJ1-3	once	CAWSPWQGRSSGNTIYF	TGTGCCTGGAGCCCGTGGCAGGGCAGAAGCTCTGGAAACACCATATATTTT
-	TRBV5-6	TRBJ2-5	-	CASSVGETQYF	TGTGCCAGCAGCGTCGGAGAGACCCAGTACTTC
TRBD2	TRBV2	TRBJ2-3	-	CARNLAGGHDTQYF	TGTGCCAGAAACTTAGCGGGAGGGCATGATACGCAGTATTTT
-	TRBV7-8	TRBJ2-7	-	CASSRGQNPSYEQYF	TGTGCCAGCAGCCGCGGACAGAACCCCTCCTACGAGCAGTACTTC
TRBD2	TRBV23-1	TRBJ2-1	-	CASSQFWIICGGNEQFF	TGCGCCAGCAGTCAGTTCTGGATTATCTGCGGGGGTAATGAGCAGTTCTTC
TRBD2	TRBV7-8	TRBJ2-3	once	CASSGGLAGVDTQYF	TGTGCCAGCAGCGGGGGACTAGCGGGAGTAGATACGCAGTATTTT
TRBD1	TRBV11-2	TRBJ2-7	-	CASSLVTGERPYEQYF	TGTGCCAGCAGCTTAGTTACAGGGGAGAGACCCTACGAGCAGTACTTC
-	TRBV28	TRBJ1-1	-	CASSLARANTEAFF	TGTGCCAGCAGCCTAGCTAGGGCCAACACTGAAGCTTTCTTT
TRBD1	TRBV13	TRBJ2-7	once	CASSSAIGGAPRHEQYF	TGTGCCAGCAGCTCCGCCATAGGGGGCGCTCCGAGACACGAGCAGTACTTC
TRBD1	TRBV28	TRBJ1-4	-	CASSFRDRWNEKLFF	TGTGCCAGCAGTTTCCGGGACAGATGGAATGAAAAACTGTTTTTT
-	TRBV7-9	TRBJ1-1	-	CASSLGGLTEAFF	TGTGCCAGCAGCTTGGGGGGGCTCACTGAAGCTTTCTTT
-	TRBV27	TRBJ2-3	once	CASSLSEGDTQYF	TGTGCCAGCAGTTTATCGGAGGGGGATACGCAGTATTTT
TRBD2	TRBV9	TRBJ2-1	-	CASSVGVSGFNEQFF	TGTGCCAGCAGCGTGGGAGTTAGCGGGTTCAATGAGCAGTTCTTC
TRBD2	TRBV5-8	TRBJ2-1	once	CASSRTVAGGDHEQFF	TGTGCCAGCAGCCGGACGGTAGCGGGAGGGGACCATGAGCAGTTCTTC
-	TRBV10-1	TRBJ2-7	-	CASKKSYYEQYF	TGCGCCAGCAAGAAGTCCTACTACGAGCAGTACTTC
-	TRBV11-2	TRBJ1-1	-	CASSLLGGEAFF	TGTGCCAGCAGCTTATTGGGGGGTGAAGCTTTCTTT
-	TRBV13	TRBJ2-1	-	CASSLEREQFF	TGTGCCAGCAGCTTAGAGCGTGAGCAGTTCTTC
TRBD2	TRBV7-2	TRBJ2-7	-	CASSLKTSGSWDEQYF	TGTGCCAGCAGCCTCAAAACTAGCGGGAGTTGGGACGAGCAGTACTTC
-	TRBV4-1	TRBJ2-2	once	CASSQTNTGELFF	TGCGCCAGCAGTCAAACTAACACCGGGGAGCTGTTTTTT
-	TRBV21-1	TRBJ1-4	once	CATHDRSSTNEKLFF	TGTGCCACTCACGACAGGTCCTCAACTAATGAAAAACTGTTTTTT
TRBD2	TRBV5-6	TRBJ2-2	-	CASSFKAGGPGGELFF	TGTGCCAGCAGCTTTAAGGCGGGAGGGCCGGGCGGGGAGCTGTTTTTT
TRBD1	TRBV6-1	TRBJ2-7	-	CASSEARDRVDDEQYF	TGTGCCAGCAGTGAGGCACGAGACAGGGTGGACGACGAGCAGTACTTC
-	TRBV11-3	TRBJ2-3	-	CASKKRTLMDTQYF	TGTGCCAGCAAAAAGCGGACGCTCATGGATACGCAGTATTTT
-	TRBV6-5	TRBJ2-3	-	CASSITGYATDTQYF	TGTGCCAGCAGCATAACAGGGTATGCCACAGATACGCAGTATTTT
TRBD1	TRBV4-1	TRBJ2-6	-	CASSQGTGLLEGANVLTF	TGCGCCAGCAGCCAAGGGACAGGGCTACTTGAAGGGGCCAACGTCCTGACTTTC
-	TRBV25-1	TRBJ2-5	-	CASSEFGGARETQYF	TGTGCCAGCAGTGAATTTGGGGGGGCGCGAGAGACCCAGTACTTC
-	TRBV10-3	TRBJ2-7	-	CAISGLAFDEQYF	TGTGCCATCAGTGGTCTAGCTTTCGACGAGCAGTACTTC
TRBD2	TRBV5-1	TRBJ2-3	-	CASSKTSGHTDTQYF	TGCGCCAGCAGCAAGACTAGCGGACACACAGATACGCAGTATTTT
TRBD2	TRBV27	TRBJ2-1	-	CASGTPGLAGENEQFF	TGTGCCAGCGGAACCCCGGGACTAGCGGGTGAAAATGAGCAGTTCTTC
TRBD2	TRBV15	TRBJ2-7	-	CATSREAGVYEQYF	TGTGCCACCAGCAGAGAGGCGGGAGTCTACGAGCAGTACTTC
-	TRBV11-2	TRBJ2-7	-	CASSQQYEQYF	TGTGCCAGCAGCCAACAATACGAGCAGTACTTC
-	TRBV7-9	TRBJ1-3	-	CASSPQGGENTIYF	TGTGCCAGCAGCCCACAGGGTGGGGAAAACACCATATATTTT
-	TRBV28	TRBJ2-1	-	CASSLRLRNEQFF	TGTGCCAGCAGTTTAAGGCTGCGGAATGAGCAGTTCTTC
TRBD2	TRBV6-1	TRBJ2-5	-	CASSIAGAETQYF	TGTGCCAGCAGTATAGCGGGAGCGGAGACCCAGTACTTC
TRBD2	TRBV18	TRBJ2-1	-	CASSPVGGREQFF	TGTGCCAGCTCACCAGTAGGCGGGAGAGAGCAGTTCTTC
-	TRBV5-4	TRBJ2-5	-	CASNRGYRETQYF	TGTGCCAGCAACAGAGGGTACCGGGAGACCCAGTACTTC
TRBD2	TRBV10-3	TRBJ2-7	-	CAIRAGGLYEQYF	TGTGCCATCAGGGCGGGAGGGCTGTACGAGCAGTACTTC
-	TRBV9	TRBJ2-2	-	CASRWGEDTGELFF	TGTGCCAGCCGGTGGGGGGAGGACACCGGGGAGCTGTTTTTT
TRBD1	TRBV18	TRBJ2-7	-	CASSPGTAAYEQYF	TGTGCCAGCTCACCTGGGACAGCCGCCTACGAGCAGTACTTC
TRBD1	TRBV2	TRBJ2-1	-	CASLSGQGASWDEQFF	TGTGCCAGCCTCTCAGGACAGGGGGCTTCTTGGGATGAGCAGTTCTTC
TRBD1	TRBV5-1	TRBJ2-1	-	CASSLTGGSYNEQFF	TGCGCCAGCAGCTTAACAGGGGGCTCCTACAATGAGCAGTTCTTC